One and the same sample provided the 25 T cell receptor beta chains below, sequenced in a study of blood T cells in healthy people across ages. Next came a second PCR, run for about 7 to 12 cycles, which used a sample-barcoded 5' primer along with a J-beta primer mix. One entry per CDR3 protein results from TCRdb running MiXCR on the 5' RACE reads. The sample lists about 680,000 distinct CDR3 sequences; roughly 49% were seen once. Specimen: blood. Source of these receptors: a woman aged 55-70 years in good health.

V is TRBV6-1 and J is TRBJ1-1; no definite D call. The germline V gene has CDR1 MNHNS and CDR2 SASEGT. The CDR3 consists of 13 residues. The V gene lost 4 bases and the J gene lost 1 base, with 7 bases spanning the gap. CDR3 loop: CASSASQNTEAFF. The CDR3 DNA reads TGTGCCAGCAGTGCCAGCCAGAACACTGAAGCTTTCTTT.

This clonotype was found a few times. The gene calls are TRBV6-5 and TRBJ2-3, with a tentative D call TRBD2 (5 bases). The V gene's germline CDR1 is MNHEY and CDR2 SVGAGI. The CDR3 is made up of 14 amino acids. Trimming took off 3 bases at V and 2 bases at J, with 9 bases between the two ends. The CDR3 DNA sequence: TGTGCCAGCAGTTATAGCGTAAACACAGATACGCAGTATTTT. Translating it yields CASSYSVNTDTQYF.

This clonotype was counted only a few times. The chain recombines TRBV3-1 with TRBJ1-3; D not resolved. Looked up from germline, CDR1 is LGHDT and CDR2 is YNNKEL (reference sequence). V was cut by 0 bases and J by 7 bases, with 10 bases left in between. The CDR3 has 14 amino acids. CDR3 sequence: CASSQDAGGNTIYF. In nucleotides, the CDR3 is TGTGCCAGCAGCCAAGATGCCGGAGGGAACACCATATATTTT.

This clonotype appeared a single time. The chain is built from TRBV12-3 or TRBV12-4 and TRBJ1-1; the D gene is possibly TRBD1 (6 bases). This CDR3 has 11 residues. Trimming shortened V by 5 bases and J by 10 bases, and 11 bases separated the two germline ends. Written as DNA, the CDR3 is TGTGCCAGCAGTCTACAGGGTGGAGCTTTCTTT. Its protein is CASSLQGGAFF.

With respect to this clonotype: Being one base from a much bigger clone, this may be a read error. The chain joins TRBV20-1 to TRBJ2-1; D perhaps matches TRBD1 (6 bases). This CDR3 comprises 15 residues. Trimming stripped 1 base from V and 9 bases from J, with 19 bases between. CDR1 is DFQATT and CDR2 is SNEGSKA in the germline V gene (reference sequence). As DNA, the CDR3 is TGCAGTGCTAGAGTAAGGGGGAGATTGTCCAGTGAGCAGTTCTTC. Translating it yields CSARVRGRLSSEQFF.

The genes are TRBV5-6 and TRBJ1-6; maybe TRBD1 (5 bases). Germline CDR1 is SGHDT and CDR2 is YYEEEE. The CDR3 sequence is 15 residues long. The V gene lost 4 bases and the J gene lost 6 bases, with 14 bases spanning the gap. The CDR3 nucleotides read TGTGCCAGCAGCGCCTGGGGGACCCCTAATTCACCCCTCCACTTT. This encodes CASSAWGTPNSPLHF.

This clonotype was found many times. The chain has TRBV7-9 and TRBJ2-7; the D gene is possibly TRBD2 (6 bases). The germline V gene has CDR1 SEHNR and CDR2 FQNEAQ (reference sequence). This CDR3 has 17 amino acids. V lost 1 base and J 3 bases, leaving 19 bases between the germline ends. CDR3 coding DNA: TGTGCCAGCAGCTTAGGGGTTGAGGCTAGCGTCTTCTACGAGCAGTACTTC. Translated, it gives CASSLGVEASVFYEQYF.

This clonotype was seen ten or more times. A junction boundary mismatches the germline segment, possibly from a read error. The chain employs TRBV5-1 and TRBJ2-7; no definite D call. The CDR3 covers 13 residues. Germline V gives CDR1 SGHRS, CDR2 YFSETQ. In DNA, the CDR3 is TGTGCCAGCAGCTTAGCTCCTTCCTACGAGCAGTACTTC. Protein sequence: CASSLAPSYEQYF. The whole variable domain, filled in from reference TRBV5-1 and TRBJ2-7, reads KAGVTQTPRYLIKTRGQQVTLSCSPISGHRSVSWYQQTPGQGLQFLFEYFSETQRNKGNFPGRFSGRQFSNSRSEMNVSTLELGDSALYLCASSLAPSYEQYFGPGTRLTVT.

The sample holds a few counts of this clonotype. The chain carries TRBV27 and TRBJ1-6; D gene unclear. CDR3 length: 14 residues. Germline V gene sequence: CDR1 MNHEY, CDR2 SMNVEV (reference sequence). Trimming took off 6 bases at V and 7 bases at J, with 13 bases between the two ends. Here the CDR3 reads CASRTQKLNSPLHF. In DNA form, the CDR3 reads TGTGCCAGCAGAACACAGAAACTCAATTCACCCCTCCACTTT.

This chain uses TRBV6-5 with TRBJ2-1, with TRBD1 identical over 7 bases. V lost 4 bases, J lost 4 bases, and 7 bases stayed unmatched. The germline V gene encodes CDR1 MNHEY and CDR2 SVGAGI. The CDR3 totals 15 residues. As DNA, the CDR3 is TGTGCCAGCAGTTTAACAGGGGACGGATACAATGAGCAGTTCTTC. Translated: CASSLTGDGYNEQFF.

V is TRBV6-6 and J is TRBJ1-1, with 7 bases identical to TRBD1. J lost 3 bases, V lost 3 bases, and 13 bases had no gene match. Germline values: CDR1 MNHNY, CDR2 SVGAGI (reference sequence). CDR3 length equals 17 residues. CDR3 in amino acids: CASSYPAGVGGHTEAFF. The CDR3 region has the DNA TGTGCCAGCAGTTATCCAGCGGGTGTAGGGGGCCACACTGAAGCTTTCTTT.

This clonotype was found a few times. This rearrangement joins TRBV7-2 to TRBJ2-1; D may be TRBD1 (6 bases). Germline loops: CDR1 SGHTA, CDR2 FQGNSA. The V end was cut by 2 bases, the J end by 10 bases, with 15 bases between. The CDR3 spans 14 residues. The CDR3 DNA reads TGTGCCAGCAGCTTAATAGGGGACCAGGGGGAGCAGTTCTTC. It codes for CASSLIGDQGEQFF.

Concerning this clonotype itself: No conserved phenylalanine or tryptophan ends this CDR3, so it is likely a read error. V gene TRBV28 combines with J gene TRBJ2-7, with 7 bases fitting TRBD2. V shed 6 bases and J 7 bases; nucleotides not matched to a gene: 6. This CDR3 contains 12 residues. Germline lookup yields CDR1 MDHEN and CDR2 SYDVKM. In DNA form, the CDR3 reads TGTGCCAGCAGGGGCGGGGGTTGGGAGCAGTACTCC. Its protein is CASRGGGWEQYS.

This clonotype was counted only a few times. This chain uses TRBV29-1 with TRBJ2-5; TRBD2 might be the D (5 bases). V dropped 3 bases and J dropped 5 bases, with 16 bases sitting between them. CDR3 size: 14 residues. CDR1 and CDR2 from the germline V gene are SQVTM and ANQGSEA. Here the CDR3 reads CSVDWAGRWETQYF. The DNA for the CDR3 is TGCAGCGTTGATTGGGCGGGTAGGTGGGAGACCCAGTACTTC.

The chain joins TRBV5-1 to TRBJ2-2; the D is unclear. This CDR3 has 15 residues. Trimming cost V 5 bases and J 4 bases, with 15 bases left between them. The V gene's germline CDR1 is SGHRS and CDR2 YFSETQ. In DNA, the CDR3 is TGCGCCAGCAGGCCGACACAGCAAGGCACCGGGGAGCTGTTTTTT. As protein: CASRPTQQGTGELFF.

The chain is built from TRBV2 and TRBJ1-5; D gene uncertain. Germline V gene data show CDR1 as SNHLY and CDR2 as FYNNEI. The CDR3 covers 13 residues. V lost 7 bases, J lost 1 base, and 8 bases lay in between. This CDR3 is CASMAQSNQPQHF. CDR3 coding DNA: TGTGCCAGCATGGCCCAGAGCAATCAGCCCCAGCATTTT.

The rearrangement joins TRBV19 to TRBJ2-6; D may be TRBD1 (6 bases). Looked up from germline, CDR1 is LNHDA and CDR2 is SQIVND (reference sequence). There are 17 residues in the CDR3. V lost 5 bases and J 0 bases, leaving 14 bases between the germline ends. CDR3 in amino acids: CASSLQAGVSGANVLTF. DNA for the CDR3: TGTGCCAGTAGTCTCCAAGCAGGGGTCTCTGGGGCCAACGTCCTGACTTTC.

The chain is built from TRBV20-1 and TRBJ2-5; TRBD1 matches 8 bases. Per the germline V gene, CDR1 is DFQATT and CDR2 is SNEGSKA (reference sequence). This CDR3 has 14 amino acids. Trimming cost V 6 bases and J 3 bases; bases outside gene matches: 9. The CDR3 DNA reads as TGCAGTGCCACCGGGACAGGCAGGGAAGAGACCCAGTACTTC. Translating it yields CSATGTGREETQYF.

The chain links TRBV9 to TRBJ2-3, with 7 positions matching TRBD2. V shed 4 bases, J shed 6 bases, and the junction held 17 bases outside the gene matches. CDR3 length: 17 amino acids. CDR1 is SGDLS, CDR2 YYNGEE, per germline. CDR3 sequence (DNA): TGTGCCAGCAGCCCCGTTGGGGGAGGGACGTGGCCCGATACGCAGTATTTT. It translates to CASSPVGGGTWPDTQYF.

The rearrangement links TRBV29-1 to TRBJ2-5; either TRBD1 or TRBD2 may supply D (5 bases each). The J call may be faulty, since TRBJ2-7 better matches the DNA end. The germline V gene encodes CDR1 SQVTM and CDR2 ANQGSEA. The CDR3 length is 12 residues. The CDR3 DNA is TGCAGCGTTGCGGGGCAAGTCTACGAGCAGTACTTC. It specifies CSVAGQVYEQYF.

This chain's CDR3 is CAIGTSGKNTQYF. The CDR3 DNA reads as TGTGCCATCGGGACTAGCGGGAAAAATACGCAGTATTTT. The rearrangement joins TRBV10-3 to TRBJ2-3; 13 positions agree with TRBD2. V was clipped by 8 bases and J by 7 bases; unmatched bases: 3. The CDR3 runs 13 residues. Germline CDR1 is ENHRY and CDR2 is SYGVKD.

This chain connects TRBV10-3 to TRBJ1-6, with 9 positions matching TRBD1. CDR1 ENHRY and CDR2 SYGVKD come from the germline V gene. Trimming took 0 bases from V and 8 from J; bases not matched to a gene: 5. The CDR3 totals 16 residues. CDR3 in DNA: TGTGCCATCAGTGAGTCGGACAGGGGTTTCGATTCACCCCTCCACTTT. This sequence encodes CAISESDRGFDSPLHF.

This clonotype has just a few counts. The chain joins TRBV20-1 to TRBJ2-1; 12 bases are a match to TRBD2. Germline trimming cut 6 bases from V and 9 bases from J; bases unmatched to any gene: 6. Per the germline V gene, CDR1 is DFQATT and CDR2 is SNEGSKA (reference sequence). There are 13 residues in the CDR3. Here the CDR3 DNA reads TGCAGTGCCCGGGTACTAGCGGGAGGTGAGCAGTTCTTC. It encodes CSARVLAGGEQFF.

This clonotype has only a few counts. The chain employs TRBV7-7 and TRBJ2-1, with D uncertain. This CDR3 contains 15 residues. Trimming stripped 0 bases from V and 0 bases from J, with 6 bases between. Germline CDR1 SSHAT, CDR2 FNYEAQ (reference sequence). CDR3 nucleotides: TGTGCCAGCAGCTTAGCCCCCCTCTCCTACAATGAGCAGTTCTTC. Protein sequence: CASSLAPLSYNEQFF.

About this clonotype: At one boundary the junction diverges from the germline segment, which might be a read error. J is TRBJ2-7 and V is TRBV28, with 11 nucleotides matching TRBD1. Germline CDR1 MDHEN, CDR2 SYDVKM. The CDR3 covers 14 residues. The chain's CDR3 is CAGSLWTGGVEQYF. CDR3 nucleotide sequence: TGTGCCGGCAGTTTATGGACAGGGGGCGTCGAGCAGTACTTC.